These 10 T cell receptor beta chains were all obtained from the same sample, sequenced in a study of spatial heterogeneity in lung cancer. General study findings and limits: Within tumors, counts of expanded alpha and beta TCRs tracked tumor mutation counts.

Described time point: sample taken at primary tumor resection. A single record per CDR3 protein comes from TCRdb applying MiXCR to the 5' RACE reads. The sample holds some 15,000 distinct CDR3 sequences; under 8% are singletons and the top ten take approximately 8.7%. For these TCRs, the target antigens are not known. Specimen: lung tumor tissue, collected at surgery. These receptors were obtained from a male donor with early-stage non-small cell lung cancer.

The J gene is TRBJ2-2, the V gene TRBV6-6; 8 nucleotides align to TRBD2. The ends lost 2 bases at V and 7 bases at J; junction bases unmatched: 12. Germline V gives CDR1 MNHNY, CDR2 SVGAGI (reference sequence). The CDR3 has 17 amino acids. The CDR3 region is CASSYPAGGGQGGELFF. In DNA form, the CDR3 reads TGTGCCAGCAGTTACCCGGCGGGGGGAGGTCAGGGCGGGGAGCTGTTTTTT.

In its sample, this clonotype is medium-sized. The gene calls are TRBV6-2 or TRBV6-3 and TRBJ2-1; D possibly matches TRBD1 or TRBD2 (5 bases each). The ends were cut back, 8 bases at V and 3 bases at J, with 11 bases in the middle. Germline CDR1 is MNHEY and CDR2 is SVGEGT. The CDR3 is made up of 13 amino acids. The CDR3 protein is CASRRGLYNEQFF. The CDR3 nucleotides read TGTGCCAGCCGTCGGGGCCTCTACAATGAGCAGTTCTTC.

This chain links TRBV20-1 with TRBJ2-7; D remains unclear. Germline CDR1 DFQATT, CDR2 SNEGSKA (reference sequence). The CDR3 spans 14 residues. Trimming stripped 3 bases from V and 2 bases from J, with 14 bases between. The CDR3 coding sequence is TGCAGTGCTAGTGCCAGGACGGATCCCTACGAGCAGTACTTC. The encoded protein is CSASARTDPYEQYF.

This clonotype was counted at least ten times. The CDR3: CASSLTGASWNEQFF. DNA of the CDR3: TGTGCCAGCAGCTTAACGGGGGCCTCTTGGAATGAGCAGTTCTTC. V gene TRBV7-2 combines with J gene TRBJ2-1; D is possibly TRBD1 or TRBD2 (6 bases each). V was pared by 2 bases and J by 7 bases, with 15 bases between. This CDR3 comprises 15 residues. The germline CDR1 and CDR2 sequences are SGHTA and FQGNSA.

There are many counts of this clonotype. The chain uses TRBV5-1 and TRBJ2-7; D is possibly TRBD2 (5 bases). The CDR3 is 12 residues long. V was trimmed by 0 bases and J by 7 bases, leaving 8 bases between them. Looked up from germline, CDR1 is SGHRS and CDR2 is YFSETQ. CDR3 in DNA: TGCGCCAGCAGCTTGGTTGGGAGTGAGCAGTACTTC. This encodes CASSLVGSEQYF. The whole variable domain, remainder taken from reference TRBV5-1 and TRBJ2-7, is KAGVTQTPRYLIKTRGQQVTLSCSPISGHRSVSWYQQTPGQGLQFLFEYFSETQRNKGNFPGRFSGRQFSNSRSEMNVSTLELGDSALYLCASSLVGSEQYFGPGTRLTVT.

This clonotype was picked up many times. The gene calls are TRBV9 and TRBJ2-2; a weak D match, TRBD2 (6 bases). The CDR3 has 18 amino acids. The germline V gene encodes CDR1 SGDLS and CDR2 YYNGEE. The ends were cut back, 5 bases at V and 0 bases at J, with 20 bases in the middle. CDR3 sequence: CASRDGTSPRTNTGELFF. In DNA, the CDR3 is TGTGCCAGCAGGGACGGGACTTCCCCGAGGACGAACACCGGGGAGCTGTTTTTT.

This clonotype was picked up many times. The chain employs TRBV11-2 and TRBJ1-2; D gene ambiguous. This CDR3 is 13 amino acids long. Germline V gene data show CDR1 as SGHAT and CDR2 as FQNNGV. V was shortened by 1 base and J by 2 bases, with 5 bases between the two germline ends. CDR3 protein: CASSLGHNYGYTF. The CDR3 DNA follows: TGTGCCAGCAGCTTAGGCCACAACTATGGCTACACCTTC.

This clonotype was seen repeatedly, ten times or more. The rearrangement links TRBV20-1 to TRBJ1-4; TRBD1 might be the D (5 bases). The CDR3 is made up of 13 amino acids. Between the trimmed V and J ends, which lost 6 bases and 8 bases, there was a span of 16 bases. Germline CDR1 DFQATT, CDR2 SNEGSKA (reference sequence). The CDR3 region has the DNA TGCAGTGCCCTGCCCGGGGGAGAAGAAAAACTGTTTTTT. It codes for CSALPGGEEKLFF.

The J gene is TRBJ2-4, the V gene TRBV6-6; 7 bases line up with TRBD2. The junction had 10 bases not matched to a gene; V was cut back by 1 base and J by 4 bases. Germline-derived CDR1 and CDR2 are MNHNY and SVGAGI (reference sequence). The CDR3 has 17 amino acids. In nucleotides, the CDR3 is TGTGCCAGCAGTTACTTGGTGAGGGAGGGAGTAAAAAACATTCAGTACTTC. Translation gives CASSYLVREGVKNIQYF.

This clonotype has just a few counts. The chain couples TRBV20-1 to TRBJ2-1, with 11 bases fitting TRBD2. Germline-derived CDR1 and CDR2 are DFQATT and SNEGSKA (reference sequence). This CDR3 comprises 14 residues. Trimming at V came to 3 bases and at J to 5 bases, leaving 3 bases not matched to a gene. The CDR3 DNA reads TGCAGTGCTAGCGGACTAGCGGGTGACAATGAGCAGTTCTTC. Its protein is CSASGLAGDNEQFF.